Given below is one TCR beta chain in context. Its antigen is unknown. This entry is derived from a study of T cell responses to AZD1222 COVID-19 vaccine. Findings and limits, study-wide: Compared with day 0, the breadth and depth of the Spike-specific TCR repertoire rose significantly after two doses of AZD1222. Nearly half of the spike-specific TCRs reportedly recognize variant regions that carry no mutations. Researchers took repertoire samples only after the peak T cell response had come. Clonal diversity was possibly underestimated, and the donors were mostly white British, with more females.

TCRdb keeps only in-frame clones here, not all; method: immunoSEQ multiplex PCR. Among tens of thousands of clones listed, less than 95% were seen once. The source material was peripheral blood, sampled 28 days after the second AZD1222 dose. The clonotype was recovered from an adult who received the AZD1222 COVID-19 vaccine.

This CDR3 is CASSFGYEQFF. The CDR3 DNA follows: TGTGCCAGCAGCTTTGGATATGAGCAGTTCTTC. The chain is built from TRBV11-2 and TRBJ2-1, with no clear D. Trimming removed 3 bases at V and 8 bases at J, with 5 bases between. This CDR3 comprises 11 residues. CDR1 and CDR2 (germline): SGHAT, FQNNGV.